This T cell receptor beta chain was identified in a study of blood T cell repertoires in COVID-19. Trimming removed 1 base at V and 3 bases at J, with 11 bases between. In germline, CDR1 is LGHDT, CDR2 YNNKEL (reference sequence). This CDR3 spans 15 amino acids. Generated by immunoSEQ multiplex PCR, the TCRdb table keeps only in-frame clones and is missing some. This table holds 350,000 or so clones, 86% found once. With regard to this clone: The same CDR3 is also encoded by other DNA sequences in this sample.

The chain recombines TRBV3-1 (or the pseudogene TRBV3-2) with TRBJ2-3; maybe TRBD1 (5 bases). This receptor was taken from a middle-aged woman with acute COVID-19. The sequencing sample was made of PBMCs or T cells enriched from blood (not recorded which). In nucleotides, the CDR3 is TGTGCCAGCAGCCAAGGTCAGGGTCGGACAGATACGCAGTATTTT. Encoded protein: CASSQGQGRTDTQYF.